These 25 T cell receptor beta chains came from one sample sequenced in a study of blood T cells in healthy people across ages (dated by TCRdb to between 2015 and 2016). Library preparation was by 5' RACE. TCRdb names Illumina HiSeq 2500 as the instrument used. The second PCR ran for about 6 to 12 cycles and used a J-beta primer mix along with a sample-barcoded 5' primer. TCRdb handled the public reads itself, with Q25 trimming in fastp and clone calling in MiXCR, and kept productive beta chains. All rows with the same CDR3 protein become a single entry with the most common DNA and genes. This sample holds under 750,000 distinct CDR3 sequences; more than 45% were observed only once. The top ten hold roughly 25% of the sample. Sequenced: blood. These receptors all stem from a man older than 75 in good health.

The chain carries TRBV14 and TRBJ1-2, with 9 positions matching TRBD1. Germline-derived CDR1 and CDR2 are SGHDN and FVKESK. V was clipped by 4 bases and J by 8 bases; unmatched bases: 5. This CDR3 comprises 13 residues. The CDR3 coding sequence is TGTGCCAGCAGCCCAGGACAGGGGAGAGGCTACACCTTC. Translated: CASSPGQGRGYTF.

The chain combines TRBV12-3 or TRBV12-4 with TRBJ1-5, with D possibly matching TRBD1 (6 bases). The V and J ends lost 0 bases and 4 bases respectively, with 16 bases between them. CDR3 length: 17 amino acids. In nucleotides, the CDR3 is TGTGCCAGCAGTTTAGCGCTGGGGCCAGGGGATAATCAGCCCCAGCATTTT. It encodes CASSLALGPGDNQPQHF.

The genes are TRBV12-3 or TRBV12-4 and TRBJ1-3, with D possibly TRBD1 on 6 matching bases. This CDR3 contains 15 residues. V was cut by 2 bases and J by 0 bases, with 8 bases left in between. The CDR3 DNA reads as TGTGCCAGCAGTTTATACAGGGACTCTGGAAACACCATATATTTT. It specifies CASSLYRDSGNTIYF.

The chain couples TRBV7-9 to TRBJ1-1; D unresolved. The CDR3 covers 12 residues. Germline V gene sequence: CDR1 SEHNR, CDR2 FQNEAQ (reference sequence). With 5 bases removed from V and 4 bases from J, the gap between germline ends came to 8 bases. The CDR3 DNA follows: TGTGCCAGCAGCCCCCCGGGCACTGAAGCTTTCTTT. Translated: CASSPPGTEAFF. Drawing the rest from reference TRBV7-9 and TRBJ1-1, the complete variable domain is DTGVSQNPRHKITKRGQNVTFRCDPISEHNRLYWYRQTLGQGPEFLTYFQNEAQLEKSRLLSDRFSAERPKGSFSTLEIQRTEQGDSAMYLCASSPPGTEAFFGQGTRLTVV.

V is TRBV24-1 and J is TRBJ2-5; D is tentatively TRBD1 or TRBD2 (5 bases each). Germline CDR1 KGHDR, CDR2 SFDVKD. The CDR3 runs 17 residues. Trimming removed 4 bases from V and 7 bases from J, with 24 bases in between. The CDR3 nucleotides read TGTGCCACCAGTGACGGATCCCGTGGGACGCCGGATGGGACCCAGTACTTC. It codes for CATSDGSRGTPDGTQYF.

The J gene is TRBJ2-5, the V gene TRBV7-2; maybe TRBD2 (6 bases). The CDR3 runs 15 residues. Germline values: CDR1 SGHTA, CDR2 FQGNSA. V dropped 4 bases and J dropped 5 bases, with 17 bases sitting between them. The CDR3 reads CASSWAGTRGETQYF. CDR3 coding DNA: TGTGCCAGCAGCTGGGCAGGGACCCGGGGGGAGACCCAGTACTTC. The whole variable domain, filled in from reference TRBV7-2 and TRBJ2-5, reads GAGVSQSPSNKVTEKGKDVELRCDPISGHTALYWYRQSLGQGLEFLIYFQGNSAPDKSGLPSDRFSAERTGGSVSTLTIQRTQQEDSAVYLCASSWAGTRGETQYFGPGTRLLVL.

Only a few counts were recorded for this clonotype. This sequence joins TRBV20-1 and TRBJ2-7; D is possibly TRBD2 (5 bases). Germline CDR1 reads DFQATT; CDR2 reads SNEGSKA (reference sequence). V lost 6 bases and J 1 base, leaving 10 bases between the germline ends. The CDR3 is 12 amino acids. CDR3 DNA sequence: TGCAGTGCCCTCCTAGCATCCTACGAGCAGTACTTC. Its protein is CSALLASYEQYF.

The chain joins TRBV7-3 to TRBJ2-3; D gene unclear. This CDR3 has 14 amino acids. V was trimmed by 7 bases and J by 0 bases, leaving 11 bases between them. Germline assignment: CDR1 SGHTA and CDR2 FQGTGA. DNA of the CDR3: TGTGCCAGCACCCGACCTCAGAGCACAGATACGCAGTATTTT. It codes for CASTRPQSTDTQYF. The full variable domain, with the rest looked up from reference TRBV7-3 and TRBJ2-3, is GAGVSQTPSNKVTEKGKYVELRCDPISGHTALYWYRQSLGQGPEFLIYFQGTGAADDSGLPNDRFFAVRPEGSVSTLKIQRTERGDSAVYLCASTRPQSTDTQYFGPGTRLTVL.

The chain uses TRBV12-3 or TRBV12-4 and TRBJ2-2, with unresolved D. V was cut by 3 bases and J by 1 base, with 6 bases left in between. This CDR3 contains 14 residues. CDR3 protein: CASSFAENTGELFF. In nucleotides, the CDR3 is TGTGCCAGCAGTTTCGCAGAGAACACCGGGGAGCTGTTTTTT.

This clonotype has at least ten counts. V usage is TRBV6-5 and J usage is TRBJ2-1; 8 positions agree with TRBD2. Germline CDR1 and CDR2: MNHEY and SVGAGI. The CDR3 is made up of 16 amino acids. Losses at the gene ends were 3 bases for V and 6 bases for J; bases not matched to a gene: 10. In DNA form, the CDR3 reads TGTGCCAGCAGTTATGGTGGATCGGGAGGGTCCAATGAGCAGTTCTTC. Its protein is CASSYGGSGGSNEQFF.

This clonotype was counted only a few times. J is TRBJ2-1 and V is TRBV5-1, with D possibly matching TRBD2 (6 bases). Trimming took 1 base from V and 2 from J, leaving 13 bases between them. The CDR3 covers 16 residues. CDR1 is SGHRS and CDR2 is YFSETQ in the germline V gene. The CDR3 DNA reads as TGCGCCAGCAGCTTGTTACGGAGGGACGCCTACAATGAGCAGTTCTTC. Translation gives CASSLLRRDAYNEQFF.

This clonotype was counted only a few times. The chain employs TRBV12-5 and TRBJ2-3; D is unresolved. Germline V gene sequence: CDR1 LGHNT, CDR2 FRNRAP. The CDR3 extends over 15 amino acids. Trimming took off 5 bases at V and 2 bases at J, with 14 bases between the two ends. The CDR3 region has the DNA TGTGCTAGTGGTCCCGCAAGCACCGCCACAGATACGCAGTATTTT. Translated, it gives CASGPASTATDTQYF.

This clonotype has a single count. The chain couples TRBV10-3 to TRBJ2-7; weak D call: TRBD2 (7 bases). In germline, CDR1 is ENHRY, CDR2 SYGVKD. V was shortened by 6 bases and J by 1 base, with 10 bases between the two germline ends. The CDR3 sequence is 13 residues long. The CDR3 spells CAIRGGRSYEQYF. The CDR3 nucleotides are TGTGCCATCAGGGGGGGGCGTTCCTACGAGCAGTACTTC.

This chain links TRBV29-1 with TRBJ2-7; no reliable D call. CDR3 length: 13 amino acids. CDR1 is SQVTM and CDR2 is ANQGSEA in the germline V gene. The V end was cut by 2 bases, the J end by 3 bases, with 11 bases between. The CDR3 protein is CSVEQRSNYEQYF. For the CDR3, the DNA is TGCAGCGTTGAACAAAGATCAAACTACGAGCAGTACTTC.

This clonotype came up many times. This chain joins TRBV6-5 and TRBJ1-5; unclear D gene. The CDR3 runs 14 residues. The ends were cut back, 2 bases at V and 4 bases at J, with 9 bases in the middle. Germline CDR1 MNHEY, CDR2 SVGAGI. As DNA, the CDR3 is TGTGCCAGCAGTTACACCCGGGAGAATCAGCCCCAGCATTTT. This codes for CASSYTRENQPQHF.

The rearrangement links TRBV3-1 to TRBJ2-1; D is possibly TRBD1 or TRBD2 (5 bases each). The CDR3 runs 14 residues. Per the germline V gene, CDR1 is LGHDT and CDR2 is YNNKEL (reference sequence). The ends were cut back, 7 bases at V and 6 bases at J, with 16 bases in the middle. In nucleotides, the CDR3 is TGTGCCAGCATGCCCCGGGACCGAAGCAATGAGCAGTTCTTC. Its protein is CASMPRDRSNEQFF.

This chain links TRBV7-8 with TRBJ1-3; a weak D match, TRBD1 (5 bases). There are 15 residues in the CDR3. CDR1 is SGHVS, CDR2 FQNEAQ, per germline. The V end was cut by 5 bases, the J end by 2 bases, with 13 bases between. The CDR3 DNA follows: TGTGCCAGCAGCAAGAGACAGTCGACTGGAAACACCATATATTTT. Amino acids: CASSKRQSTGNTIYF.

The CDR3 reads CSDQRGGRGGDEQFF. DNA of the CDR3: TGCAGTGACCAAAGGGGTGGGAGAGGTGGCGATGAGCAGTTCTTC. The rearrangement uses TRBV20-1 and TRBJ2-1; D may correspond to TRBD1 or TRBD2 (5 bases each). V dropped 7 bases and J dropped 8 bases, with 24 bases sitting between them. CDR3 length equals 15 residues. CDR1 is DFQATT and CDR2 is SNEGSKA in the germline V gene (reference sequence).

The rearrangement joins TRBV5-1 to TRBJ2-7; 11 nucleotides match TRBD1. V was pared by 2 bases and J by 2 bases, with 3 bases of the junction left unmatched. Germline V gives CDR1 SGHRS, CDR2 YFSETQ. The CDR3 totals 15 residues. The CDR3 DNA reads TGCGCCAGCAGCTTCGGGACAGGGGGTCCCTACGAGCAGTACTTC. It encodes CASSFGTGGPYEQYF.

In this sample, this clonotype turned up a few times. The chain recombines TRBV20-1 with TRBJ2-3; the match to TRBD1 covers 8 bases. The CDR3 is made up of 17 amino acids. Germline values: CDR1 DFQATT, CDR2 SNEGSKA (reference sequence). Unmatched junction bases numbered 15, after V lost 2 bases and J lost 5 bases. The DNA for the CDR3 is TGCAGTGCTAGAACCACCGCTTCGACAGGGGTACAAGATACGCAGTATTTT. This codes for CSARTTASTGVQDTQYF.

The rearrangement links TRBV4-1 to TRBJ2-2; 10 bases agree with TRBD2. CDR1 is MGHRA, CDR2 YSYEKL, per germline. The CDR3 is made up of 18 amino acids. With 4 bases clipped from V and 6 bases from J, the junction kept 14 bases outside the gene matches. CDR3 amino acids: CASSRQAAGGPGSGELFF. The CDR3 coding sequence is TGCGCCAGCAGCCGTCAGGCAGCGGGAGGGCCGGGGTCCGGGGAGCTGTTTTTT.

The rearrangement joins TRBV6-2 or TRBV6-3 to TRBJ2-6, with D tentatively TRBD1 (5 bases). The CDR3 is 15 residues long. The V end lost 5 bases, the J end lost 4 bases, and 12 bases lay between the germline ends. The germline V gene encodes CDR1 MNHEY and CDR2 SVGEGT. This CDR3 is CASSVDSSGANVLTF. The CDR3 nucleotides read TGTGCCAGCAGTGTTGACAGTTCAGGGGCCAACGTCCTGACTTTC.

V gene TRBV9 combines with J gene TRBJ1-2; D is uncertain. CDR1 and CDR2 from the germline V gene are SGDLS and YYNGEE. The V gene lost 0 bases and the J gene lost 7 bases, with 7 bases spanning the gap. The CDR3 consists of 12 residues. CDR3: CASSVGTSGYTF. CDR3 nucleotides: TGTGCCAGCAGCGTAGGGACGAGTGGCTACACCTTC.

The rearrangement uses TRBV20-1 and TRBJ2-5, with TRBD2 matching 13 bases. This CDR3 region has 17 residues. V lost 2 bases to trimming and J lost 2 bases; unmatched junction nucleotides: 8. Looked up from germline, CDR1 is DFQATT and CDR2 is SNEGSKA (reference sequence). The CDR3 DNA follows: TGCAGTGCTAGATTACGGGGACTAGCGGGGTTTCAAGAGACCCAGTACTTC. This codes for CSARLRGLAGFQETQYF.

The V call is TRBV7-6, the J call TRBJ2-6; D gene ambiguous. Germline CDR1 reads SGHVS; CDR2 reads FNYEAQ. The CDR3 extends over 15 amino acids. V lost 6 bases, J lost 4 bases, and 13 bases lay in between. The CDR3 loop reads CASSPIFSGANVLTF. The CDR3 region has the DNA TGTGCCAGCAGTCCTATTTTCTCCGGGGCCAACGTCCTGACTTTC.